A selection of T cell receptor beta chains follows, all from one sample in a study of blood T cell repertoires in COVID-19. Assay: immunoSEQ multiplex PCR; the TCRdb copy retains only in-frame clones and omits some. The sample lists about 390,000 clones, 85% to 90% occurring once. Input material: PBMCs or T cells enriched from blood (not recorded which). The receptor set was obtained from a woman in her fifties or sixties who had recovered from COVID-19. Both conserved end residues are part of each CDR3. The order of the fields is CDR3 protein, CDR3 DNA, J gene, D gene, clone size, V gene. D genes are given only for firm matches. The size entry is marked missing in some rows and otherwise reads once, few, many or a size class.

CAIGPGTGYYEQYF TGTGCCATAGGCCCCGGGACAGGGTACTACGAGCAGTACTTC TRBJ2-7 TRBD1 . TRBV10-3
CASSSRTGGTNTEAFF TGTGCCAGCAGCTCACGGACAGGGGGGACGAACACTGAAGCTTTCTTT TRBJ1-1 TRBD1 . TRBV7-2
CASRLLAAYEQYF TGTGCCAGCAGACTACTAGCGGCCTACGAGCAGTACTTC TRBJ2-7 TRBD2 once TRBV27
CASSQGARSNSPLHF TGTGCCAGCAGTCAGGGGGCTAGAAGTAATTCACCCCTCCACTTT TRBJ1-6 TRBD1 . TRBV5-6
CASSGPAGGGEQFF TGTGCCAGCAGTGGTCCAGCGGGGGGGGGTGAGCAGTTCTTC TRBJ2-1 TRBD2 . TRBV2
CASSSQGNQPQHF TGTGCCAGCAGCTCACAGGGTAATCAGCCCCAGCATTTT TRBJ1-5 . . TRBV7-9
CASSSRSDPGQGEGYTF TGTGCCAGTAGCAGTCGATCCGATCCGGGACAGGGGGAAGGCTACACCTTC TRBJ1-2 TRBD1 . TRBV19
CASSLGQGRPEAFF TGTGCCAGCAGCTTGGGACAGGGGAGGCCTGAAGCTTTCTTT TRBJ1-1 TRBD1 . TRBV7-9
CASKLAGEQYF TGTGCCAGCAAACTAGCGGGGGAGCAGTACTTC TRBJ2-7 TRBD2 . TRBV27
CASSLAGQPQHF TGTGCCAGCAGTTTGGCTGGTCAGCCCCAGCATTTT TRBJ1-5 . once TRBV28
CASSSVKRISGNTIYF TGTGCCAGCAGTTCAGTGAAGAGGATCTCTGGAAACACCATATATTTT TRBJ1-3 . . TRBV7-9
CASSLDRISEAFF TGTGCCAGCAGCCTCGACAGAATCTCTGAAGCTTTCTTT TRBJ1-1 . . TRBV11-2
CASSSTGGSNTEAFF TGTGCCAGCAGCTCTACAGGGGGGAGCAACACTGAAGCTTTCTTT TRBJ1-1 TRBD1 once TRBV7-2
CASSSGLGQYF TGTGCCAGCAGCTCGGGTTTGGGGCAGTACTTC TRBJ2-7 . once TRBV5-6
CASSLGGKGETQYF TGTGCTAGCAGCTTAGGCGGGAAAGGCGAGACCCAGTACTTC TRBJ2-5 . . TRBV7-7
CASSLQNRYEQYF TGTGCCAGCAGCCTCCAGAATCGCTACGAGCAGTACTTC TRBJ2-7 . . TRBV7-2
CATSDPATGQPQHF TGTGCCACCAGTGACCCGGCGACGGGTCAGCCCCAGCATTTT TRBJ1-5 . . TRBV24-1
CASSDRTYYEQYF TGTGCCAGCAGTGACAGGACCTACTACGAGCAGTACTTC TRBJ2-7 . . TRBV5-6
CASSQDSAGWTGELFF TGCGCCAGCAGCCAAGATTCGGCAGGGTGGACCGGGGAGCTGTTTTTT TRBJ2-2 . . TRBV4-3
CASSLTPSTPGYTF TGCGCCAGCAGCCTTACACCCTCGACTCCTGGCTACACCTTC TRBJ1-2 . . TRBV4-3
CASSVGYHEQFF TGTGCCAGCAGCGTCGGGTACCATGAGCAGTTCTTC TRBJ2-1 . once TRBV7-9
CASSHPVRIRQATLHEQYF TGCGCCAGCAGCCATCCGGTTCGTATTCGGCAGGCCACTTTGCACGAGCAGTACTTC TRBJ2-7 . . TRBV4-1